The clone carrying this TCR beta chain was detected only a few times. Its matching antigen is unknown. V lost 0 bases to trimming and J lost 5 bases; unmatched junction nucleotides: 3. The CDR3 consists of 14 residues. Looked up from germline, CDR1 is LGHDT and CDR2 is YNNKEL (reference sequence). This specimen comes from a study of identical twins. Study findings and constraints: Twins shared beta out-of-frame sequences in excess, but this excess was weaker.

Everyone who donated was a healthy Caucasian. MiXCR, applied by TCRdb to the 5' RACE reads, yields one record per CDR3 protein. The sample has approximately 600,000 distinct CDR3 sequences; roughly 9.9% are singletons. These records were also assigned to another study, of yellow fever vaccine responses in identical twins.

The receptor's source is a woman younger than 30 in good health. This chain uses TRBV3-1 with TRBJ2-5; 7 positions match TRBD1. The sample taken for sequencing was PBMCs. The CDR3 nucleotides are TGTGCCAGCAGCCAAGAGACAGGGTTGGAGACCCAGTACTTC. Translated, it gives CASSQETGLETQYF.